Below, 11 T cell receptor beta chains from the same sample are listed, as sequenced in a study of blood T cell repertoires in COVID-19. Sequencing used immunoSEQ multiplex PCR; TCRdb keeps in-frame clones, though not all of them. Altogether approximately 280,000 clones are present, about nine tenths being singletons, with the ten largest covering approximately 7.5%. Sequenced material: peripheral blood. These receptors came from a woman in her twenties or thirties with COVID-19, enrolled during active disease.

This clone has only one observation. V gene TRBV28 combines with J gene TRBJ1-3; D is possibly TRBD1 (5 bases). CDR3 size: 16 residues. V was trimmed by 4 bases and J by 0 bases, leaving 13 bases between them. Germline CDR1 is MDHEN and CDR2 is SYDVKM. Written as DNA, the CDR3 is TGTGCCAGCAGTTGGAGGGGAAGGGGCTCTGGAAACACCATATATTTT. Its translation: CASSWRGRGSGNTIYF.

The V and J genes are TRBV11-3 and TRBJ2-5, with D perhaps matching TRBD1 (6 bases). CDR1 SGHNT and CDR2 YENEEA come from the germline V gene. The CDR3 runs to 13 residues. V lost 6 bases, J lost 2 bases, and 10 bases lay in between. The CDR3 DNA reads TGTGCCAGCAGTAGACAGGAACAAGAGACCCAGTACTTC. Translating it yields CASSRQEQETQYF.

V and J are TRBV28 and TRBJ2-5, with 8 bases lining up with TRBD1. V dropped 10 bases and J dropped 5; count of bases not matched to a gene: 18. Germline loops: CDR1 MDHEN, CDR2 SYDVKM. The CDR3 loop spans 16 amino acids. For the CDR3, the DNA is TGTGCCATTTCCGGGGTCAGGGGGCCGCAAAGGGAGACCCAGTACTTC. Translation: CAISGVRGPQRETQYF.

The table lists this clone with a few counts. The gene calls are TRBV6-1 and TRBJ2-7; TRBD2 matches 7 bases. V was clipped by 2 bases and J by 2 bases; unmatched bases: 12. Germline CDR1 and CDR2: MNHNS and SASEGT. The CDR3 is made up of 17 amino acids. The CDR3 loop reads CASSEIGLVGPPYEQYF. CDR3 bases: TGTGCCAGCAGTGAAATTGGACTAGTAGGGCCCCCCTACGAGCAGTACTTC.

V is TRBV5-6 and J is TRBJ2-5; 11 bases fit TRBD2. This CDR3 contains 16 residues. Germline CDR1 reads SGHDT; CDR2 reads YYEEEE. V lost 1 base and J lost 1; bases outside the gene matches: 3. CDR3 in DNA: TGTGCCAGCAGCTTGTTTGGGACTAGCGGCCAAGAGACCCAGTACTTC. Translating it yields CASSLFGTSGQETQYF.

The CDR3 nucleotides are TGTGCCTGGAAACCGAACAGGGGGCGGAGCACTGAAGCTTTCTTT. Translated, it gives CAWKPNRGRSTEAFF. This chain links TRBV30 with TRBJ1-1; 9 nucleotides line up with TRBD1. The germline CDR1 and CDR2 sequences are GTSNPN and SVGIG (reference sequence). This CDR3 spans 15 amino acids. V gave up 4 bases and J gave up 4 bases; unmatched junction bases: 10.

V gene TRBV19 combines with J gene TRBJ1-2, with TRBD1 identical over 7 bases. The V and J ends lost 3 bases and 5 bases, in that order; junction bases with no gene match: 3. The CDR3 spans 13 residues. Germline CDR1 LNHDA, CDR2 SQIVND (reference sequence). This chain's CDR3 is CASSMGTAYGYTF. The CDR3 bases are TGTGCCAGTAGTATGGGGACAGCATATGGCTACACCTTC.

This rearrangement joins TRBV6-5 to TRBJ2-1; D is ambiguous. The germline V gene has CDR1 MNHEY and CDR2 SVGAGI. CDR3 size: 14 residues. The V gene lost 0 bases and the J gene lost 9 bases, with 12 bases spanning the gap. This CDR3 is CASSYSRGRGEQFF. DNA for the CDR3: TGTGCCAGCAGTTACTCGAGAGGCCGCGGTGAGCAGTTCTTC.

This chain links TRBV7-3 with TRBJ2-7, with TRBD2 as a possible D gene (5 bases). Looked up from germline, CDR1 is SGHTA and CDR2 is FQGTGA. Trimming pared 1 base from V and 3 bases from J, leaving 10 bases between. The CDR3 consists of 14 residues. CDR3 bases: TGTGCCAGCAGCTTAAGGGAGAGGATCTACGAGCAGTACTTC. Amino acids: CASSLRERIYEQYF.

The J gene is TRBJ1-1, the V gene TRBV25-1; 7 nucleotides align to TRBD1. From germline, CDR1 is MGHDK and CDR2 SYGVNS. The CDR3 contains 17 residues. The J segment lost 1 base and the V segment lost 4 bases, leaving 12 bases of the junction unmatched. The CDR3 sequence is CASSGIPRTGKNTEAFF. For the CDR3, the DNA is TGTGCCAGCAGTGGTATCCCCAGGACAGGCAAGAACACTGAAGCTTTCTTT.

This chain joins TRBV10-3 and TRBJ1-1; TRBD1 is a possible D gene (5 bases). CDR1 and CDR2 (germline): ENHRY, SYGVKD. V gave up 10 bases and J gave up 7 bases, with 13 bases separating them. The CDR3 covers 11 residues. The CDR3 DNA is TGTGCCACAGACGGCGGGGGTGAAGCTTTCTTT. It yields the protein CATDGGGEAFF.